This T cell receptor (beta chain) was sequenced in a study of blood T cell repertoires in COVID-19. Background on the study: COVID-19 samples collected from the United States, Italy and Spain covered acute and convalescent phases.

Original handling: Nucleated cell counts were estimated from reference gene primer amplification. Sequencing was performed with immunoSEQ multiplex PCR; in TCRdb, only in-frame clones are kept and a portion is missing. V, J and clone size reflect that table, while D and trimming were determined from the DNA. The sample holds 200,000 to 300,000 clones; around 87% are singletons and the top ten take about 7%. The CDR3 covers 13 residues. V lost 5 bases, J lost 2 bases, and 2 bases stayed unmatched. CDR1 and CDR2 from the germline V gene are ENHRY and SYGVKD. The specimen was peripheral blood. The TCR was taken from a man between 60 and 75 years old who had recovered from COVID-19. The chain combines TRBV10-3 with TRBJ1-1; 7 bases are a match to TRBD1. CDR3 in DNA: TGTGCCATCAGTCAGGGGGGAAACACTGAAGCTTTCTTT. It codes for CAISQGGNTEAFF.